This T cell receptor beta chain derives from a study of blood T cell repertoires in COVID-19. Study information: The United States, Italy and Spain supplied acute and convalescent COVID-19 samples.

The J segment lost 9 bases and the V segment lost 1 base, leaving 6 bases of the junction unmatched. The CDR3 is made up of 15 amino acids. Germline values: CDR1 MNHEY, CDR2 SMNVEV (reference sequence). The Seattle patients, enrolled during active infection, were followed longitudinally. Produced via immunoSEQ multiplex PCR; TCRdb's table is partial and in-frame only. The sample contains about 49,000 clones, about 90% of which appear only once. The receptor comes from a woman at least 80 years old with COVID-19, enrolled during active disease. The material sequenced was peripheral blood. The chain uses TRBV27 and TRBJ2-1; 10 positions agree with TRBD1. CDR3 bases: TGTGCCAGCAGTTTATTAGGGACAGGGGCAGGTGAGCAGTTCTTC. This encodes CASSLLGTGAGEQFF.